The 13 T cell receptor beta chains below all came from one sample that was sequenced in a study of T cell responses to AZD1222 COVID-19 vaccine. Produced via immunoSEQ multiplex PCR; TCRdb's table is partial and in-frame only. The sample contains approximately 17,000 clones, around 83% of which appear only once. The material sequenced was peripheral blood, taken 28 days after the second AZD1222 dose. The receptors stem from an adult who received the AZD1222 COVID-19 vaccine.

The chain has TRBV4-1 and TRBJ1-6, with D maybe TRBD1 (6 bases). The germline V gene encodes CDR1 MGHRA and CDR2 YSYEKL. This CDR3 spans 15 amino acids. The V and J ends lost 1 base and 9 bases respectively, with 13 bases between them. The CDR3 is CASSQGGTGTSPLHF. The CDR3 DNA reads TGCGCCAGCAGCCAAGGCGGAACAGGGACTTCACCCCTCCACTTT.

This chain links TRBV7-6 with TRBJ2-6; the D gene is possibly TRBD2 (5 bases). The V gene lost 4 bases and the J gene lost 0 bases, with 10 bases spanning the gap. The CDR3 is 16 residues long. Germline-derived CDR1 and CDR2 are SGHVS and FNYEAQ. CDR3 nucleotide sequence: TGTGCCAGCAGCTCTCCCCGGGGCTCTGGGGCCAACGTCCTGACTTTC. Protein sequence: CASSSPRGSGANVLTF.

The genes are TRBV13 and TRBJ2-2; D tentatively reads TRBD1 or TRBD2 (5 bases each). CDR3 length: 15 residues. The V gene lost 6 bases and the J gene lost 2 bases, with 13 bases spanning the gap. Germline CDR1 PRHDT, CDR2 FYEKMQ (reference sequence). In DNA, the CDR3 is TGTGCCAGCAGTAGCTTGGGGGTCAACACCGGGGAGCTGTTTTTT. This translates into CASSSLGVNTGELFF.

This clone turned up a few times. This chain links TRBV27 with TRBJ2-4; D is unresolved. The length of the CDR3 is 15 residues. Trimming pared 2 bases from V and 6 bases from J, leaving 14 bases between. Germline V gives CDR1 MNHEY, CDR2 SMNVEV (reference sequence). CDR3 DNA: TGTGCCAGCAGTTTACAAAGGGATTTGGGAAACATTCAGTACTTC. Translated: CASSLQRDLGNIQYF.

This clone was observed a handful of times. This sequence joins TRBV7-2 and TRBJ1-2, with D perhaps TRBD1 (5 bases). This CDR3 spans 13 amino acids. Germline-derived CDR1 and CDR2 are SGHTA and FQGNSA. V was shortened by 4 bases and J by 8 bases, with 14 bases between the two germline ends. This CDR3 is CASSYPGGSGYTF. CDR3 DNA: TGTGCCAGCAGCTACCCGGGGGGTTCCGGCTACACCTTC.

J is TRBJ1-5 and V is TRBV24-1; no firm D call. The V gene lost 7 bases and the J gene lost 5 bases, with 14 bases spanning the gap. This CDR3 region has 14 residues. Germline assignment: CDR1 KGHDR and CDR2 SFDVKD. The CDR3 reads CATSDRYGDQPQHF. In DNA, the CDR3 is TGTGCCACCAGCGACCGGTACGGCGATCAGCCCCAGCATTTT.

This chain uses TRBV29-1 with TRBJ2-7; 9 bases align to TRBD1. Germline V gene data show CDR1 as SQVTM and CDR2 as ANQGSEA. The CDR3 is 11 amino acids. Trimming cost V 4 bases and J 7 bases; bases outside gene matches: 2. The CDR3 nucleotides read TGCAGCGTTGGGGACAGGGAGGAGCAGTACTTC. This codes for CSVGDREEQYF.

V and J are TRBV27 and TRBJ2-7, with D hard to call. The length of the CDR3 is 13 residues. Germline loops: CDR1 MNHEY, CDR2 SMNVEV (reference sequence). The ends were cut back, 3 bases at V and 2 bases at J, with 8 bases in the middle. The CDR3, as DNA: TGTGCCAGCAGTTTTGGCAGGACCTACGAGCAGTACTTC. Translation gives CASSFGRTYEQYF.

This chain links TRBV14 with TRBJ2-7; D is unclear. In germline, CDR1 is SGHDN, CDR2 FVKESK. Trimming removed 0 bases from V and 10 bases from J, with 13 bases in between. The CDR3 contains 13 residues. Written as DNA, the CDR3 is TGTGCCAGCAGCCAAGATTGGTCAGGAACACAGTACTTC. As protein: CASSQDWSGTQYF.

The chain uses TRBV28 and TRBJ1-5; perhaps TRBD1 as D (5 bases). This CDR3 is 13 amino acids long. Germline V gene sequence: CDR1 MDHEN, CDR2 SYDVKM. Between the trimmed V and J ends, which lost 4 bases and 6 bases, there was a span of 10 bases. CDR3 amino acids: CASSWGKAQPQHF. CDR3 nucleotide sequence: TGTGCCAGCAGTTGGGGGAAGGCTCAGCCCCAGCATTTT.

The chain combines TRBV2 with TRBJ1-2; D gene uncertain. In germline, CDR1 is SNHLY, CDR2 FYNNEI. There are 14 residues in the CDR3. Trimming left V 7 bases short and J 8 bases short, with 20 bases between. Here the CDR3 DNA reads TGTGCCAGCACCCCCGCTAGGCTCTTCACGGGCTACACCTTC. Translation: CASTPARLFTGYTF.

The chain has TRBV6-5 and TRBJ2-7; TRBD1 aligns across 9 bases. Germline V gene data show CDR1 as MNHEY and CDR2 as SVGAGI. Trimming took 5 bases from V and 6 from J; bases not matched to a gene: 5. The CDR3 runs to 13 residues. CDR3 bases: TGTGCCAGCAGTCCCGGACAGGGGCTCGAGCAGTACTTC. This gives the protein CASSPGQGLEQYF.

This chain links TRBV12-5 with TRBJ1-3; possible D gene TRBD1, 5 bases. Germline CDR1 LGHNT, CDR2 FRNRAP. This CDR3 spans 14 amino acids. V was cut by 1 base and J by 3 bases, with 7 bases left in between. CDR3 region: CASGLGGGGNTIYF. The CDR3 region has the DNA TGTGCTAGTGGTTTGGGGGGGGGTGGAAACACCATATATTTT.